This T cell receptor beta chain was captured in a study of graft-versus-host responses after intestinal transplantation (dated by TCRdb to the early 2020s). A note on the overall study: The transplants that recipients received were multivisceral, liver-intestinal, or isolated intestinal. All recipients received anti-thymocyte globulin induction followed by maintenance tacrolimus and steroids for about three years. Bulk TCR-beta CDR3 sequencing was used to track graft-versus-host and host-versus-graft alloreactive T cell clones in the graft, circulation and bone marrow after intestinal transplantation. To identify alloreactive clones, pre-transplant mixed lymphocyte reaction products were sequenced and compared with unstimulated pre-transplant donor and recipient T cells. The cohort enrolled under 30 intestinal transplant recipients, one of whom was a retransplant, and a few patients without pretransplant specimens were excluded. Donor T cell macrochimerism was defined as a peak of at least 4% donor T cells among recipient peripheral blood mononuclear cells. Samples from three later patients were sequenced in-house on an Illumina MiSeq with MiXCR processing rather than by the commercial service. The full study reports these points: The relatively low number and heterogeneity of intestinal transplant patients limited the conclusions. Early after transplant, peak levels of circulating GvH clones were found to be associated with declines in HvG clones. GvH clones were found in recipient bone marrow, and some of the GvH clones appeared earlier in ileal mucosa or blood, which is consistent with an intestinal mucosal origin. High GvH to HvG T cell clonal ratios were observed in the allografts of patients with donor T cell macrochimerism.

In light of the paper, this sample's time point label describes: cells obtained before transplantation from donor or recipient. CD3+CD4+ and CD3+CD8+ populations were FACS-sorted from unstimulated pre-transplant donor and recipient cells taken from spleen or lymph nodes. Taken from cysteine to phenylalanine, the CDR3 has 14 residues. Only the CDR3 DNA stays, 42 bases, in frame from base 1. The germline V gene provides CDR1 MGHDK and CDR2 SYGVNS. V gives up 5 bases and J gives up 2 bases, and the segment between their germline ends measures 7 bases. Library preparation used the immunoSEQ multiplex PCR assay. For most patients, genomic DNA was isolated with the Qiagen DNeasy Blood and Tissue Kit and shipped frozen to Adaptive Biotechnologies for TCR sequencing. Adaptive Biotechnologies carried out high-throughput TCR-beta CDR3 sequencing of genomic DNA for most patients. In the original analysis: Adaptive's ImmunoSEQ software supplied the TCR sequencing data for 15 to 20 patients, while MiXCR and VDJtools were used to process three other patients. CD4 versus CD8 sorting errors were corrected by removing sequences found in both subsets at a frequency ratio below 5:1. CDR3 nucleotide sequences shared between donor and recipient were removed because their origin could not be assigned. To count as alloreactive, a clone needed at least 2-fold expansion over unstimulated cells and a minimum CFSE-low frequency of 0.002% (template counts) or 0.001% (read counts). A clone was considered mappable if detected in the sequenced pre-transplant spleen, lymph node, or MLR CFSE-low populations of the donor or recipient. Cumulative frequency of alloreactive clones was calculated as a percentage of all sequences weighted by copy number. TCRdb holds this immuneACCESS table with in-frame rearrangements only. Some clones are missing; in checked studies, unresolved V genes explain under half, and the rest has no known cause. D and trimming were read from the DNA, whereas the V and J calls and clone size are those reported in that table. Across this sample there are about 120,000 clones, with approximately 90% seen only once. Approximately 0.17% of the sample is taken by the ten largest.

About this clone itself: No antigen is known for it. The input lacks base qualities; no much larger clone sits a single base away.

Here the chain combines TRBV25-1 and TRBJ1-6; the D gene cannot be named for sure. The source material was unstimulated CD4+ T cells sorted from spleen or lymph node cells, sampled before intestinal transplant. The sequence derives from a human donor who received an intestinal transplant. Read as DNA, the sequence is TGTGCCAGCAGTAGGCAGGCCTATAATTCACCCCTCCACTTT. It codes for CASSRQAYNSPLHF.